This T cell receptor beta chain was recovered during a study of somatic mutations in cytotoxic T cells in rheumatoid arthritis. Whole-study context: Selected populations of V beta antibody-stained T cells underwent flow sorting at nearly 100% purity; these encompassed V beta1+ cells subjected to TCRB sequencing. Study findings and constraints: It was in rheumatoid arthritis patients, but not in healthy controls, that CD8+ clonality increased with age. No correction for multiple comparisons was applied to the slight TRBV07 underrepresentation in rheumatoid arthritis patients. Each of about an eighth of the roughly 65 patients had a largest CD8+ clone that made up more than 20% of CD8+ cells.

TCRdb keeps only in-frame clones here, not all; method: immunoSEQ multiplex PCR. The profile covers 15,000 or so clones, with around three quarters appearing a single time and about 10% taken by the ten largest. As concerns this clone: What it binds is not known.

Looked up from germline, CDR1 is MRHNA and CDR2 is SNTAGT. Trimming took 2 bases from V and 3 from J; bases not matched to a gene: 7. CDR3 length equals 17 residues. This receptor was identified in an adult with rheumatoid arthritis. The V gene is TRBV6-4, the J gene TRBJ2-6; TRBD2 agrees at 7 bases. Sequencing input: CD8+ T cells sorted from blood. The CDR3 here is CASSDTPRGDGANVLTF. The DNA for the CDR3 is TGTGCCAGCAGTGACACCCCTCGGGGGGATGGGGCCAACGTCCTGACTTTC.